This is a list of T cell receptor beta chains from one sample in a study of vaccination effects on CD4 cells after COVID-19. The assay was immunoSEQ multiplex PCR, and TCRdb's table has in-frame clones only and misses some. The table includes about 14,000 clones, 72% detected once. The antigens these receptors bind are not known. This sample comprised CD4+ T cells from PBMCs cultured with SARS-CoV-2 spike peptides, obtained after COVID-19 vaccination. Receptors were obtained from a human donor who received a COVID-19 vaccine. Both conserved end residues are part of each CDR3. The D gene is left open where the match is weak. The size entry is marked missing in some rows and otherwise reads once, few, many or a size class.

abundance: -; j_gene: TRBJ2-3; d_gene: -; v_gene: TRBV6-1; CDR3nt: TGTGCCAGCAGTGCGGTGAGCGGGCGACTCACAGATACGCAGTATTTT; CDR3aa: CASSAVSGRLTDTQYF
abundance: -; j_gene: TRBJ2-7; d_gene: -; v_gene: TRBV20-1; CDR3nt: TGCAGTGCTAGTGTTGGCCTCGAGCAGTACTTC; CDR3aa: CSASVGLEQYF
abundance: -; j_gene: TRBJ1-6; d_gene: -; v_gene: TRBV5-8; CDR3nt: TGTGCCAGCAGTAGGGCACAGGGACTGGATTCACCCCTCCACTTT; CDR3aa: CASSRAQGLDSPLHF
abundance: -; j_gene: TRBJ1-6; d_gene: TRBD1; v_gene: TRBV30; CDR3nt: TGTGCCTGGAAGGACAGGGGGCAGAGCTCCTATAATTCACCCCTCCACTTT; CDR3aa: CAWKDRGQSSYNSPLHF
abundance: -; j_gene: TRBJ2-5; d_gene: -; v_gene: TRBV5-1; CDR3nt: TGCGCCAGCAGCCAGGCCGGGCCAGCGTTAGAGACCCAGTACTTC; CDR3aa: CASSQAGPALETQYF
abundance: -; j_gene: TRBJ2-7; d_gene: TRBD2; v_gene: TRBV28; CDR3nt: TGTGCCAGCAGTTTATTTCGGCGGGGGGTGCCCCTAAACTCCTACGAGCAGTACTTC; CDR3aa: CASSLFRRGVPLNSYEQYF
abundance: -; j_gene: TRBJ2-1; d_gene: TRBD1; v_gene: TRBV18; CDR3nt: TGTGCCAGCTCACCACGGACAGGACCGATAAGCTCCTACAATGAGCAGTTCTTC; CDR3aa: CASSPRTGPISSYNEQFF
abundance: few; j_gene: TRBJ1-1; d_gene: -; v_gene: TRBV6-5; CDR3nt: TGTGCCAGCAGTGACTCACTCTCCGAAGCTTTCTTT; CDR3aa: CASSDSLSEAFF
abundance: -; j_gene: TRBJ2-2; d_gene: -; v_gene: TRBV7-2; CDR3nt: TGTGCCAGCAGCTTAGGCCAGGGTTTCGCCGGGGAGCTGTTTTTT; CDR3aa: CASSLGQGFAGELFF
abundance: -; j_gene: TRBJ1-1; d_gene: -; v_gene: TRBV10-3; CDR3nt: TGTGCCCCTTATTACCCGGAAGGGGACACTGAAGCTTTCTTT; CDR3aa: CAPYYPEGDTEAFF
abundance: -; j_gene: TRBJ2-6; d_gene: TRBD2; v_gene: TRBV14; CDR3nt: TGTGCCAGCAGCCCCACGGGGGGAGGGGCCAACGTCCTGACTTTC; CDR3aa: CASSPTGGGANVLTF
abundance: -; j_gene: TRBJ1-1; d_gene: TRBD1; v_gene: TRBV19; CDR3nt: TGTGCCAGTAGTTGGACAGGGAACACTGAAGCTTTCTTT; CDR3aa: CASSWTGNTEAFF
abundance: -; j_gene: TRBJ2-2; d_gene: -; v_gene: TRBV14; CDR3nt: TGTGCCAGCAGCGGTTTTCTTGGGAGATCGAACACCGGGGAGCTGTTTTTT; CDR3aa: CASSGFLGRSNTGELFF
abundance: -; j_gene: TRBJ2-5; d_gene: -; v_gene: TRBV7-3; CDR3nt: TGTGCCAGCAGCTTAATCTCGGGGATCCGGACTCAAGAGACCCAGTACTTC; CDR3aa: CASSLISGIRTQETQYF
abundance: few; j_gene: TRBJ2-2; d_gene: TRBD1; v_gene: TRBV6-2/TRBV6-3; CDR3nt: TGTGCCAGCAGCCGGGGACAGGGAAAACCAGGGGAGCTGTTTTTT; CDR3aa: CASSRGQGKPGELFF
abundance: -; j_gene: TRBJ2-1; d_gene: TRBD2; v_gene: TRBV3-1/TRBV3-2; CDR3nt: TGTGCCAGCAGCCCTGGCGGGGGGGCGAGGAATGAGCAGTTCTTC; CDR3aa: CASSPGGGARNEQFF
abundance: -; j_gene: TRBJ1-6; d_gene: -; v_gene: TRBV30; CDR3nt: TGTGCCTGGAGTTTGTGGCCTAATTCACCCCTCCACTTT; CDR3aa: CAWSLWPNSPLHF
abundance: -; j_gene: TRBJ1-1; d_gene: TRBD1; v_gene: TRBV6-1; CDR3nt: TGTGCCAGCAGTGAAGGGGGAAAGGGGGCCAACACTGAAGCTTTCTTT; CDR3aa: CASSEGGKGANTEAFF
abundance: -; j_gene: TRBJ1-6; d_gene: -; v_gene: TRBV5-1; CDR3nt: TGCGCCAGCAGATTAGACAGCGGGGCGGGATCACCCCTCCACTTT; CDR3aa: CASRLDSGAGSPLHF
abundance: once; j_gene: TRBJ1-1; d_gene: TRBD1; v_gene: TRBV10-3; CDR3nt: TGTGCCATCAGTGAAGGCAGGGGGTTTGAGACGGACACTGAAGCTTTCTTT; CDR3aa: CAISEGRGFETDTEAFF
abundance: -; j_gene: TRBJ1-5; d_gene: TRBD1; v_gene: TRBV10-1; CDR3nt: TGCGCCAGCAGTGACAGGGGGCCAGGTATACGAGGGGGTCAGCCCCAGCATTTT; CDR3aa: CASSDRGPGIRGGQPQHF
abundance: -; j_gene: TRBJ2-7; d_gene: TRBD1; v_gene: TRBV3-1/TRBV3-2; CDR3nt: TGTGCCAGCAGCCAGGCAGGGGGCCGGGCCGAGCAGTACTTC; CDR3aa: CASSQAGGRAEQYF
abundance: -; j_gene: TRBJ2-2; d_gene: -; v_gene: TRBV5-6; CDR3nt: TGTGCCAGCAGCCCGCCGAACCCCAGCACCGGGGAGCTGTTTTTT; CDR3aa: CASSPPNPSTGELFF
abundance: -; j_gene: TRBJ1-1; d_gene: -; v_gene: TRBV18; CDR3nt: TGTGCCAGCTCACAGGGGGACACTGAAGCTTTCTTT; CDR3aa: CASSQGDTEAFF
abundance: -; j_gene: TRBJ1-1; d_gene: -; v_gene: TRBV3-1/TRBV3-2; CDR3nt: TGTGCCAGCAGCGGTAGTTGGATAGCTGAAGCTTTCTTT; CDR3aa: CASSGSWIAEAFF
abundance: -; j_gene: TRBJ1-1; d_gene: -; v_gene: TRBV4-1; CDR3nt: TGCGCCAGCAGCCAAGGACCGGGGAACACTGAAGCTTTCTTT; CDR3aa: CASSQGPGNTEAFF
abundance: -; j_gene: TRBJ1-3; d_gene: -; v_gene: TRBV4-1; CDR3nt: TGCGCCAGCAGCCAAGGCGGGGCAGCTGGAAACACCATATATTTT; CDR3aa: CASSQGGAAGNTIYF
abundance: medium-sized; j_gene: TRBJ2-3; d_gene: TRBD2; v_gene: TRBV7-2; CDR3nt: TGTGCCAGCAGCTCGGGACTAGCCCACACAGATACGCAGTATTTT; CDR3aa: CASSSGLAHTDTQYF
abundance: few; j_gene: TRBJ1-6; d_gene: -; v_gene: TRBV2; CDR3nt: TGTGCCAGCAGTGACCGGAGCTCCTATAATTCACCCCTCCACTTT; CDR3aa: CASSDRSSYNSPLHF
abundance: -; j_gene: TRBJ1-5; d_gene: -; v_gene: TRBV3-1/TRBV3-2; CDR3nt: TGTGCCAGCAGCCCGACATGGGATTCCTCTCAGCCCCAGCATTTT; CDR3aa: CASSPTWDSSQPQHF
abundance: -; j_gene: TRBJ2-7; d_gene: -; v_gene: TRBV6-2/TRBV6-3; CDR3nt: TGTGCCAGCATCCCCACGGGCAGGGGGAGGTACGAGCAGTACTTC; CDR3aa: CASIPTGRGRYEQYF
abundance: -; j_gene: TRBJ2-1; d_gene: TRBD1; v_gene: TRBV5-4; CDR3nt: TGTGCCAGCAGCCCGGGACAGGGGTATGAGCAGTTCTTC; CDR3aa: CASSPGQGYEQFF
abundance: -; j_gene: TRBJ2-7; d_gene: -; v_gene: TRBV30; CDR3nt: TGTGCCTGGAATTGGCAGGGCTCCTACGAGCAGTACTTC; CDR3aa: CAWNWQGSYEQYF
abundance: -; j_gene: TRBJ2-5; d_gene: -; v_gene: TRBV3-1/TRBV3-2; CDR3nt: TGTGCCAGCAGCCAAGACCTTAGGACGGTGTACCAAGAGACCCAGTACTTC; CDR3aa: CASSQDLRTVYQETQYF
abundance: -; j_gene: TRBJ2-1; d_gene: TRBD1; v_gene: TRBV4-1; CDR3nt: TGCGCCAGCAGCCACCCCGGGTCCCAGGGGGCGCATAGCAATGAGCAGTTCTTC; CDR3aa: CASSHPGSQGAHSNEQFF
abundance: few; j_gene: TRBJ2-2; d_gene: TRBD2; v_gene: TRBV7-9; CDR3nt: TGTGCCAGCAGCTTTGGACTAGCGGGCGGGGAGCTGTTTTTT; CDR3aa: CASSFGLAGGELFF
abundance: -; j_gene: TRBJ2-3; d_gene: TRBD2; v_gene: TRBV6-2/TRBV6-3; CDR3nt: TGTGCCAGCAGTTACGAGCGGGGGGGGGAGTACGATACGCAGTATTTT; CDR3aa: CASSYERGGEYDTQYF
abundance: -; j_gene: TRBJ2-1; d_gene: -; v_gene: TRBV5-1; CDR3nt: TGCGCCAGCAGCTTGGAATCGGTTGGGTACAATGAGCAGTTCTTC; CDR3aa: CASSLESVGYNEQFF
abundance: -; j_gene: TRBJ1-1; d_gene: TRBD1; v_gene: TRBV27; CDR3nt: TGTGCCAGCAGTTTATCGACAGGGGGCGGGACTGAAGCTTTCTTT; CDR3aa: CASSLSTGGGTEAFF
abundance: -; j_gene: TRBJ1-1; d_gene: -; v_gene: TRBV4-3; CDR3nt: TGCGCCAGCAGCCAAGAAATATACAGGGTGGAAGCTTTCTTT; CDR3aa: CASSQEIYRVEAFF
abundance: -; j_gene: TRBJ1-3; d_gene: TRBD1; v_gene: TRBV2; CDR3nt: TGTGCCAGCCGCTATAGGCAGGGGGCTTCTGGAAACACCATATATTTT; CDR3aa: CASRYRQGASGNTIYF
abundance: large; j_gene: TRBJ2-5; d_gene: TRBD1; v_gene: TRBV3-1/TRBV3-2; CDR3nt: TGTGCCAGCGGTGGGACAGGGGGTAGGGGGACCCAGTACTTC; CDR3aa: CASGGTGGRGTQYF
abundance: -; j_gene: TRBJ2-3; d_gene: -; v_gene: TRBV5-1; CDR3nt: TGCGCCAGCAGCTTAGGTAGCAGCAGCACAGATACGCAGTATTTT; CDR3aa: CASSLGSSSTDTQYF
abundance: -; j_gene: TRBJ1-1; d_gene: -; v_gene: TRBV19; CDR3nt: TGTGCCAGTAGTGCCCTCCGGGGCATGAACACTGAAGCTTTCTTT; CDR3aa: CASSALRGMNTEAFF
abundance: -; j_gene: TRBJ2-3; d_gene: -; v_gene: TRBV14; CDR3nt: TGTGCCAGCAGCCATTCAGATACGCAGTATTTT; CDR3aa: CASSHSDTQYF
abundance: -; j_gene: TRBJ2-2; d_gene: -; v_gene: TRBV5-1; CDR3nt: TGCGCCAGCAGCCTTGCCGGAAAGAACACCGGGGAGCTGTTTTTT; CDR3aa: CASSLAGKNTGELFF
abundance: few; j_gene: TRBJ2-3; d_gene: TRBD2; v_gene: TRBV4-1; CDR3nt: TGCGCCAGCAGCCAAGAGGGGACTATTAGCACAGATACGCAGTATTTT; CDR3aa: CASSQEGTISTDTQYF
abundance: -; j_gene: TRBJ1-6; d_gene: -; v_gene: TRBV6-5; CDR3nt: TGTGCCAGCAGCCGGGACACCCAATCACCCCTCCACTTT; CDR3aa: CASSRDTQSPLHF
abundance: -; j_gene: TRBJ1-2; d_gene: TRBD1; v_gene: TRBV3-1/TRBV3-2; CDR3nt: TGTGCCAGCAGCCAAGACCCGACAGGGTGGTCTGGCTACACCTTC; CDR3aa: CASSQDPTGWSGYTF
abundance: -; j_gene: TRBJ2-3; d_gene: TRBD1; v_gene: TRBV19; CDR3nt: TGTGCCACAGAGACCCTGACAGGGGGCGGTAAGGGGGCTCCAGATACGCAGTATTTT; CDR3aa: CATETLTGGGKGAPDTQYF
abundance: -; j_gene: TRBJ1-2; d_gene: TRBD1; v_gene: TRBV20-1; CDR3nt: TGCAGTGCTAGTGGGACAGGGAAATACTATGGCTACACCTTC; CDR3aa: CSASGTGKYYGYTF
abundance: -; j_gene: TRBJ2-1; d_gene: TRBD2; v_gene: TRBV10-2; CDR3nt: TGCGCCAGCTGTAATCTCGGATGGACTAGCGGGAGTCGGAATGAGCAGTTCTTC; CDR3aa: CASCNLGWTSGSRNEQFF
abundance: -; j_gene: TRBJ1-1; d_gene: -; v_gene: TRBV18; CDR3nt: TGTGCCAGCTCAAGTGATATGAACACTGAAGCTTTCTTT; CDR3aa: CASSSDMNTEAFF